The rows below give T cell receptor beta chains drawn from one sample of a study of cytomegalovirus exposure and HLA in healthy donors. Profiled with immunoSEQ multiplex PCR; TCRdb holds only in-frame clones, not every one. The sample lists fewer than 300,000 clones, roughly 89% occurring once. The specimen was PBMCs. These receptor sequences come from a man aged 40-49 years in good health and CMV-seropositive. The CDR3 runs from the conserved cysteine through the conserved F or W. A D gene is named only where the DNA matches it firmly. Clone size appears in some rows only: once, few, many, or a class for an expanded clone.

d_gene: TRBD1; v_gene: TRBV7-2; abundance: .; j_gene: TRBJ1-4; CDR3aa: CASSLAGQGDEKLFF; CDR3nt: TGTGCCAGCAGCTTAGCGGGACAGGGGGATGAAAAACTGTTTTTT
d_gene: TRBD2; v_gene: TRBV19; abundance: .; j_gene: TRBJ2-5; CDR3aa: CASSPGLAGVQETQYF; CDR3nt: TGTGCCAGTTCTCCGGGACTAGCGGGCGTCCAAGAGACCCAGTACTTC
d_gene: .; v_gene: TRBV9; abundance: .; j_gene: TRBJ2-5; CDR3aa: CASSPKDTSRTQYF; CDR3nt: TGTGCCAGCAGCCCGAAAGACACCTCAAGGACCCAGTACTTC
d_gene: .; v_gene: TRBV4-3; abundance: .; j_gene: TRBJ1-2; CDR3aa: CASSQEGAVYGYTF; CDR3nt: TGCGCCAGCAGCCAAGAGGGGGCCGTCTATGGCTACACCTTC
d_gene: TRBD2; v_gene: TRBV11-2; abundance: .; j_gene: TRBJ2-7; CDR3aa: CASSSSGLAGVPYEQYF; CDR3nt: TGTGCCAGCAGCTCCTCAGGGCTAGCGGGAGTACCCTACGAGCAGTACTTC
d_gene: .; v_gene: TRBV7-8; abundance: .; j_gene: TRBJ1-2; CDR3aa: CASSLAPGNSNYGYTF; CDR3nt: TGTGCCAGCAGCTTAGCGCCAGGGAATTCTAACTATGGCTACACCTTC
d_gene: .; v_gene: TRBV7-3; abundance: once; j_gene: TRBJ2-5; CDR3aa: CASSLSGETETQYF; CDR3nt: TGTGCCAGCAGCTTAAGTGGAGAGACGGAGACCCAGTACTTC
d_gene: .; v_gene: TRBV2; abundance: .; j_gene: TRBJ1-5; CDR3aa: CASSEESDQPQHF; CDR3nt: TGTGCCAGCAGTGAAGAATCGGATCAGCCCCAGCATTTT
d_gene: .; v_gene: TRBV12-2; abundance: .; j_gene: TRBJ2-1; CDR3aa: CASRSPGLAGHNEQFF; CDR3nt: TGTGCAAGTCGCTCCCCGGGACTAGCGGGACACAATGAGCAGTTCTTC
d_gene: TRBD2; v_gene: TRBV7-8; abundance: .; j_gene: TRBJ2-7; CDR3aa: CASRKPSGRGEQYF; CDR3nt: TGTGCCAGCAGAAAGCCTAGCGGGAGGGGGGAGCAGTACTTC
d_gene: .; v_gene: TRBV19; abundance: .; j_gene: TRBJ1-2; CDR3aa: CASSDQGTLANYGYTF; CDR3nt: TGTGCCAGTAGTGATCAGGGGACGTTAGCCAACTATGGCTACACCTTC
d_gene: .; v_gene: TRBV29-1; abundance: .; j_gene: TRBJ2-3; CDR3aa: CSVEETGESTDTQYF; CDR3nt: TGCAGCGTTGAAGAGACGGGGGAGAGCACAGATACGCAGTATTTT
d_gene: .; v_gene: TRBV2; abundance: .; j_gene: TRBJ2-5; CDR3aa: CASSEFAREETQYF; CDR3nt: TGTGCCAGCAGTGAATTTGCCAGGGAAGAGACCCAGTACTTC
d_gene: TRBD1; v_gene: TRBV7-8; abundance: .; j_gene: TRBJ1-2; CDR3aa: CASSPKGAGNYGYTF; CDR3nt: TGTGCCAGCAGCCCAAAGGGGGCGGGAAACTATGGCTACACCTTC
d_gene: .; v_gene: TRBV15; abundance: once; j_gene: TRBJ2-2; CDR3aa: CATSRVLSSGELFF; CDR3nt: TGTGCCACCAGCAGAGTACTGAGTTCCGGGGAGCTGTTTTTT
d_gene: .; v_gene: TRBV28; abundance: once; j_gene: TRBJ1-1; CDR3aa: CASSLDLWVTEAFF; CDR3nt: TGTGCCAGCAGTTTGGACTTGTGGGTAACTGAAGCTTTCTTT
d_gene: TRBD2; v_gene: TRBV4-1; abundance: .; j_gene: TRBJ2-1; CDR3aa: CASSRGLAGGNEQFF; CDR3nt: TGCGCCAGCAGCCGCGGACTAGCGGGAGGAAATGAGCAGTTCTTC
d_gene: .; v_gene: TRBV6-5; abundance: .; j_gene: TRBJ2-3; CDR3aa: CASSPRSAGQDTQYF; CDR3nt: TGTGCCAGCAGTCCACGTAGCGCGGGGCAGGATACGCAGTATTTT
d_gene: TRBD1; v_gene: TRBV27; abundance: .; j_gene: TRBJ2-1; CDR3aa: CASSLFRAGTGDGNEQFF; CDR3nt: TGTGCCAGCAGTTTGTTCCGTGCCGGGACAGGGGACGGAAATGAGCAGTTCTTC
d_gene: TRBD2; v_gene: TRBV5-1; abundance: few; j_gene: TRBJ2-7; CDR3aa: CASSPGLAGVTYEQYF; CDR3nt: TGCGCCAGCAGCCCCGGACTAGCGGGAGTCACCTACGAGCAGTACTTC
d_gene: TRBD2; v_gene: TRBV7-2; abundance: once; j_gene: TRBJ2-4; CDR3aa: CASSKIAGDIAKNIQYF; CDR3nt: TGTGCCAGCAGCAAGATAGCGGGAGATATAGCCAAAAACATTCAGTACTTC
d_gene: .; v_gene: TRBV20-1; abundance: few; j_gene: TRBJ2-1; CDR3aa: CSAWQGEQFF; CDR3nt: TGCAGTGCTTGGCAGGGAGAGCAGTTCTTC